One sample yielded the 7 T cell receptor beta chains listed below, sequenced in a study of T cells in tuberculosis. Sequencing was performed with immunoSEQ multiplex PCR; in TCRdb, only in-frame clones are kept and a portion is missing. Found here are 25,000 to 35,000 clones, about 91% of them singletons; the top ten hold under 7%. As to time point: new active TB diagnosis, blood taken before or within 7 days of starting treatment. Sequencing used PBMCs, obtained at tuberculosis diagnosis. These receptor sequences come from an adult with tuberculosis.

V is TRBV10-3 and J is TRBJ1-2; D is undetermined. Trimming took off 10 bases at V and 6 bases at J, with 30 bases between the two ends. Germline values: CDR1 ENHRY, CDR2 SYGVKD. This CDR3 is 17 amino acids long. CDR3 residues: CATVPFLLDGVEDGYTF. CDR3 DNA sequence: TGTGCCACCGTCCCGTTCCTATTAGACGGGGTAGAAGATGGCTACACCTTC.

The chain joins TRBV28 to TRBJ1-5; TRBD1 agrees at 8 bases. The CDR3 totals 14 residues. Germline loops: CDR1 MDHEN, CDR2 SYDVKM. V shed 5 bases and J 5 bases; nucleotides not matched to a gene: 5. CDR3 sequence (DNA): TGTGCCAGCAGTGGACGGACAGGGTATCAGCCCCAGCATTTT. Amino acids: CASSGRTGYQPQHF.

The chain is built from TRBV7-3 and TRBJ2-7; D unresolved. Germline V gene sequence: CDR1 SGHTA, CDR2 FQGTGA. The CDR3 runs to 15 residues. V was trimmed by 5 bases and J by 5 bases, leaving 19 bases between them. The CDR3 region is CASSPNHFNIHEQYF. The CDR3 coding sequence is TGTGCCAGCAGCCCCAACCATTTCAACATCCACGAGCAGTACTTC.

The gene calls are TRBV19 and TRBJ2-1; 10 bases are a match to TRBD2. Germline-derived CDR1 and CDR2 are LNHDA and SQIVND (reference sequence). Germline trimming cut 6 bases from V and 4 bases from J; bases unmatched to any gene: 9. The CDR3 spans 16 residues. Written as DNA, the CDR3 is TGTGCCAGTAGCTCTTCGGGACTAGCGCCTTACAATGAGCAGTTCTTC. Translating it yields CASSSSGLAPYNEQFF.

This chain connects TRBV5-1 to TRBJ2-7; TRBD1 matches at 7 bases. Trimming removed 1 base from V and 7 bases from J; junction bases left unmatched: 11. The CDR3 has 15 amino acids. Germline CDR1 reads SGHRS; CDR2 reads YFSETQ. CDR3 nucleotide sequence: TGCGCCAGCAGCTTGACAGGGGAAACGAGTATGGAGCAGTACTTC. Its translation: CASSLTGETSMEQYF.

The chain carries TRBV2 and TRBJ2-3; 8 bases fit TRBD2. Germline loops: CDR1 SNHLY, CDR2 FYNNEI. The CDR3 sequence is 13 residues long. Trimming at V came to 6 bases and at J to 5 bases, leaving 4 bases not matched to a gene. The CDR3 nucleotides read TGTGCCAGCAGCCTCAGCGGGGGAGATACGCAGTATTTT. It is translated as CASSLSGGDTQYF.

The chain couples TRBV6-1 to TRBJ2-3, with no clear D. Between the trimmed V and J ends, which lost 2 bases and 0 bases, there was a span of 12 bases. Germline-derived CDR1 and CDR2 are MNHNS and SASEGT. This CDR3 contains 16 residues. CDR3 protein: CASSEFHGTSTDTQYF. As DNA, the CDR3 is TGTGCCAGCAGTGAATTCCACGGTACTAGCACAGATACGCAGTATTTT.